One and the same sample provided the 32 T cell receptor beta chains below, sequenced in a study of cytomegalovirus exposure and HLA in healthy donors. Assay used: immunoSEQ multiplex PCR; TCRdb lists only in-frame clones, some missing. The profile shows around 150,000 clones, 85% to 90% of them singletons. What was sequenced was PBMCs. The source of these receptors is a man between 18 and 29 years old in good health and CMV-seronegative.

The chain combines TRBV29-1 with TRBJ2-5, with a tentative D call TRBD1 (6 bases). Germline V lookup: CDR1 SQVTM, CDR2 ANQGSEA. This CDR3 has 13 residues. Trimming left V 5 bases short and J 2 bases short, with 12 bases between. CDR3 region: CSVPGQIQETQYF. CDR3 nucleotides: TGCAGCGTTCCGGGACAAATTCAAGAGACCCAGTACTTC.

The chain has TRBV27 and TRBJ2-7; the match to TRBD2 covers 7 bases. Losses at the gene ends were 4 bases for V and 7 bases for J; bases not matched to a gene: 10. Looked up from germline, CDR1 is MNHEY and CDR2 is SMNVEV (reference sequence). The CDR3 is 14 residues long. CDR3 bases: TGTGCCAGCAGTTACCGGGAGGCCGGAGGAGAGCAGTACTTC. Protein sequence: CASSYREAGGEQYF.

The V and J genes are TRBV6-1 and TRBJ2-3; D is undetermined. Germline V gene data show CDR1 as MNHNS and CDR2 as SASEGT. The CDR3 loop spans 14 amino acids. Trimming left V 3 bases short and J 5 bases short, with 12 bases between. CDR3 coding DNA: TGTGCCAGCAGTGACGGTTCTAGAATAGATACGCAGTATTTT. Amino acid sequence: CASSDGSRIDTQYF.

The J gene is TRBJ1-2, the V gene TRBV6-5; D may be TRBD1 (5 bases). The CDR3 is 14 residues long. Trimming removed 6 bases at V and 7 bases at J, with 18 bases between. CDR1 MNHEY and CDR2 SVGAGI come from the germline V gene. DNA of the CDR3: TGTGCCAGCAGACTACCCTCCAGGGTAGGTGGCTACACCTTC. This gives the protein CASRLPSRVGGYTF.

The chain carries TRBV19 and TRBJ1-2, with a tentative D call TRBD1 (5 bases). CDR1 and CDR2 from the germline V gene are LNHDA and SQIVND (reference sequence). Trimming stripped 2 bases from V and 1 base from J, with 8 bases between. The CDR3 runs to 14 residues. The CDR3, as DNA: TGTGCCAGTAGTATACTACAGGATAACTATGGCTACACCTTC. As protein: CASSILQDNYGYTF.

CDR3 in DNA: TGCGCCAGCAGCCTATCTCCGGGACACCAAAGCACAGATACGCAGTATTTT. This translates into CASSLSPGHQSTDTQYF. The V and J genes are TRBV5-1 and TRBJ2-3; TRBD1 might be the D (6 bases). The germline V and J ends were trimmed by 4 bases and 0 bases, with 18 bases remaining between them. The CDR3 has 17 residues. CDR1 is SGHRS and CDR2 is YFSETQ in the germline V gene.

This rearrangement joins TRBV2 to TRBJ2-1, with D unresolved. Deletions cut 4 bases from V and 0 bases from J, with 7 bases between. The germline V gene has CDR1 SNHLY and CDR2 FYNNEI. The CDR3 extends over 14 amino acids. The CDR3 reads CASSGPSSYNEQFF. The CDR3 DNA follows: TGTGCCAGCAGTGGCCCTAGCTCCTACAATGAGCAGTTCTTC. The whole variable domain, filled in from reference TRBV2 and TRBJ2-1, reads EPEVTQTPSHQVTQMGQEVILRCVPISNHLYFYWYRQILGQKVEFLVSFYNNEISEKSEIFDDQFSVERPDGSNFTLKIRSTKLEDSAMYFCASSGPSSYNEQFFGPGTRLTVL.

As for this clone: One junction end does not reproduce the germline sequence, and a read error may be involved. The chain joins TRBV10-2 to TRBJ1-1; D not resolved. This CDR3 has 13 amino acids. CDR1 is WSHSY and CDR2 is SAAADI in the germline V gene. CDR3 protein: CASSERFNSEAFF. In nucleotides, the CDR3 is TGCGCCAGCAGTGAGAGATTTAACAGTGAAGCTTTCTTT.

The chain joins TRBV29-1 to TRBJ1-3, with 7 positions matching TRBD1. The germline CDR1 and CDR2 sequences are SQVTM and ANQGSEA. This CDR3 has 14 amino acids. With 3 bases clipped from V and 2 bases from J, the junction kept 4 bases outside the gene matches. CDR3 sequence (DNA): TGCAGCGTTGACGAGACAGGGCCTGGAAACACCATATATTTT. Translated, it gives CSVDETGPGNTIYF. The full variable domain, rest sourced from reference TRBV29-1 and TRBJ1-3, is SAVISQKPSRDICQRGTSLTIQCQVDSQVTMMFWYRQQPGQSLTLIATANQGSEATYESGFVIDKFPISRPNLTFSTLTVSNMSPEDSSIYLCSVDETGPGNTIYFGEGSWLTVV.

The chain is built from TRBV2 and TRBJ2-2; 7 positions match TRBD2. Germline V lookup: CDR1 SNHLY, CDR2 FYNNEI. The ends lost 6 bases at V and 2 bases at J; junction bases unmatched: 6. There are 15 residues in the CDR3. CDR3: CASSLRDYNTGELFF. In DNA, the CDR3 is TGTGCCAGCAGCCTCCGGGACTATAACACCGGGGAGCTGTTTTTT.

This sequence joins TRBV27 and TRBJ2-5; D might be TRBD2 (5 bases). The CDR3 contains 15 residues. V lost 6 bases and J lost 0, with 14 bases in between. In germline, CDR1 is MNHEY, CDR2 SMNVEV (reference sequence). CDR3 sequence reads: CASSPNQRNQETQYF. The CDR3 nucleotides are TGTGCCAGCAGCCCTAACCAGCGGAACCAAGAGACCCAGTACTTC.

The V gene is TRBV5-5, the J gene TRBJ2-7, with 12 bases that match TRBD1. Trimming removed 1 base from V and 4 bases from J; junction bases left unmatched: 3. The germline V gene has CDR1 SGHKS and CDR2 YYEKEE (reference sequence). This CDR3 contains 15 residues. CDR3 sequence: CASSLRDRGPYEQYF. Here the CDR3 DNA reads TGTGCCAGCAGCTTGAGGGACAGGGGGCCGTACGAGCAGTACTTC.

This clone was seen a few times. The gene calls are TRBV11-2 and TRBJ1-2; D call uncertain. V dropped 6 bases and J dropped 8 bases, with 22 bases sitting between them. The V gene's germline CDR1 is SGHAT and CDR2 FQNNGV. This CDR3 has 15 residues. The CDR3 nucleotides read TGTGCCAGCAGTCCAACCCGGGGAAAGATTCAGGGCTACACCTTC. As protein: CASSPTRGKIQGYTF.

The chain carries TRBV18 and TRBJ2-5; D unresolved. The CDR3 sequence is 10 residues long. Germline-derived CDR1 and CDR2 are KGHSH and LQKENI. The V gene lost 8 bases and the J gene lost 2 bases, with 3 bases spanning the gap. The chain's CDR3 is CASPQETQYF. CDR3 nucleotides: TGTGCCAGCCCGCAAGAGACCCAGTACTTC.

The chain combines TRBV19 with TRBJ1-1; 7 bases fit TRBD1. CDR1 and CDR2 (germline): LNHDA, SQIVND (reference sequence). V lost 4 bases to trimming and J lost 1 base; unmatched junction nucleotides: 3. This CDR3 contains 14 residues. In DNA, the CDR3 is TGTGCCAGTAGTAATGCAGGGGGGAACACTGAAGCTTTCTTT. Translating gives CASSNAGGNTEAFF.

V is TRBV25-1 and J is TRBJ2-1; 7 nucleotides agree with TRBD2. J lost 5 bases, V lost 4 bases, and 5 bases had no gene match. The CDR3 consists of 14 residues. The germline CDR1 and CDR2 sequences are MGHDK and SYGVNS. The CDR3 nucleotides read TGTGCCAGCAGTGTGCGGGAGAGCGACAATGAGCAGTTCTTC. It codes for CASSVRESDNEQFF.

This clone appeared a few times. The chain employs TRBV27 and TRBJ1-5; unclear D gene. V was pared by 3 bases and J by 3 bases, with 9 bases between. Germline V gene sequence: CDR1 MNHEY, CDR2 SMNVEV (reference sequence). The CDR3 is made up of 14 amino acids. The DNA for the CDR3 is TGTGCCAGCAGTTTTGTCAGTGCCAATCAGCCCCAGCATTTT. Translation: CASSFVSANQPQHF.

The chain couples TRBV28 to TRBJ2-7; TRBD1 is a possible D gene (5 bases). The V gene lost 5 bases and the J gene lost 3 bases, with 11 bases spanning the gap. The CDR3 is 13 residues long. The germline CDR1 and CDR2 sequences are MDHEN and SYDVKM. The chain's CDR3 is CASSTTQGYEQYF. The DNA of the CDR3 is TGTGCCAGCAGTACAACTCAGGGCTACGAGCAGTACTTC. The full variable domain, its missing parts supplied by reference TRBV28 and TRBJ2-7, is DVKVTQSSRYLVKRTGEKVFLECVQDMDHENMFWYRQDPGLGLRLIYFSYDVKMKEKGDIPEGYSVSREKKERFSLILESASTNQTSMYLCASSTTQGYEQYFGPGTRLTVT.

The V call is TRBV7-6, the J call TRBJ2-7, with a tentative D call TRBD2 (6 bases). The CDR3 is 20 amino acids. In germline, CDR1 is SGHVS, CDR2 FNYEAQ. V dropped 1 base and J dropped 5 bases, with 30 bases sitting between them. CDR3 residues: CASSLVQLASITSLAHEQYF. CDR3 nucleotides: TGTGCCAGCAGCTTAGTTCAGCTAGCGTCCATAACCTCCTTGGCCCACGAGCAGTACTTC.

The CDR3 coding sequence is TGTGCCAGCAGTGAAGCGGGGGGTCCTTTTAACACTGAAGCTTTCTTT. Its protein product is CASSEAGGPFNTEAFF. The V and J genes are TRBV2 and TRBJ1-1, with D possibly TRBD1 on 5 matching bases. This CDR3 comprises 16 residues. V was clipped by 0 bases and J by 2 bases, with 13 bases between them. Germline CDR1 is SNHLY and CDR2 is FYNNEI.

In this sample, this clone turned up once. V gene TRBV5-4 combines with J gene TRBJ2-1, with 7 bases aligning to TRBD2. Looked up from germline, CDR1 is SGHNT and CDR2 is YYREEE (reference sequence). The length of the CDR3 is 13 residues. Trimming cost V 2 bases and J 9 bases; bases outside gene matches: 5. The CDR3 loop reads CASSFWGGGEQFF. For the CDR3, the DNA is TGTGCCAGCAGCTTCTGGGGGGGAGGTGAGCAGTTCTTC.

Regarding this clone: Other DNA variants within this sample encode the same CDR3. This chain links TRBV4-3 with TRBJ2-3, with 9 positions matching TRBD1. The CDR3 length is 16 residues. Per germline, CDR1 LGHNA and CDR2 YSLEER. Unmatched junction bases numbered 2, after V lost 0 bases and J lost 1 base. As DNA, the CDR3 is TGCGCCAGCAGCCAAGATGGGGACAGGGGCACAGATACGCAGTATTTT. Its translation is CASSQDGDRGTDTQYF.

CDR3 loop: CASITTIGRAPGELFF. DNA for the CDR3: TGTGCCAGCATCACTACGATAGGGAGGGCCCCCGGGGAGCTGTTTTTT. The rearrangement uses TRBV28 and TRBJ2-2; 7 bases map to TRBD2. Losses at the gene ends were 7 bases for V and 6 bases for J; bases not matched to a gene: 14. Per the germline V gene, CDR1 is MDHEN and CDR2 is SYDVKM. This CDR3 is built from 16 residues.

V is TRBV6-1 and J is TRBJ1-3; TRBD1 agrees at 10 bases. V gave up 3 bases and J gave up 4 bases; unmatched junction bases: 3. CDR1 and CDR2 from the germline V gene are MNHNS and SASEGT. This CDR3 contains 15 residues. Here the CDR3 DNA reads TGTGCCAGCAGTGAGATGACAGGGGGCGGAAACACCATATATTTT. Translation: CASSEMTGGGNTIYF.

J is TRBJ1-3 and V is TRBV27, with a weak D call TRBD1 (6 bases). Trimming took 5 bases from V and 8 from J, leaving 16 bases between them. Looked up from germline, CDR1 is MNHEY and CDR2 is SMNVEV (reference sequence). The CDR3 runs to 14 residues. Here the CDR3 reads CASSRQDRGYTIYF. The CDR3 DNA reads as TGTGCCAGCAGTCGACAGGACCGCGGGTACACCATATATTTT.

The chain has TRBV9 and TRBJ2-3, with TRBD2 matching 10 bases. The CDR3 consists of 15 residues. V lost 2 bases, J lost 1 base, and 1 base stayed unmatched. The germline CDR1 and CDR2 sequences are SGDLS and YYNGEE. The chain's CDR3 is CASSVGTSGTDTQYF. DNA for the CDR3: TGTGCCAGCAGCGTCGGGACTAGCGGCACAGATACGCAGTATTTT.

The rearrangement uses TRBV5-4 and TRBJ1-6; TRBD1 agrees at 9 bases. This CDR3 comprises 16 residues. V shed 3 bases, J shed 6 bases, and the junction held 7 bases outside the gene matches. CDR1 and CDR2 from the germline V gene are SGHNT and YYREEE (reference sequence). As DNA, the CDR3 is TGTGCCAGCAGCTCTGAGACAGGGGGGGGTAATTCACCCCTCCACTTT. The encoded protein is CASSSETGGGNSPLHF.

This clone was recorded a few times. In DNA, the CDR3 is TGTGCCAGTAGTTCGGTCTCGAACACCGGGGAGCTGTTTTTT. Protein sequence: CASSSVSNTGELFF. The chain recombines TRBV19 with TRBJ2-2; unclear D gene. CDR3 size: 14 residues. Germline lookup yields CDR1 LNHDA and CDR2 SQIVND (reference sequence). With 5 bases removed from V and 0 bases from J, the gap between germline ends came to 7 bases.

Many counts were recorded for this clone. V is TRBV4-3 and J is TRBJ2-3; no definite D call. V was trimmed by 1 base and J by 6 bases, leaving 8 bases between them. Germline V CDR1 and CDR2: LGHNA, YSLEER. The CDR3 loop spans 13 amino acids. The CDR3 DNA is TGCGCCAGCAGCCAAGTCGAGTCCGATACGCAGTATTTT. Its translation: CASSQVESDTQYF.

The chain recombines TRBV20-1 with TRBJ1-1; perhaps TRBD1 as D (5 bases). Germline V gives CDR1 DFQATT, CDR2 SNEGSKA (reference sequence). The length of the CDR3 is 11 residues. V shed 5 bases and J shed 5 bases, with 9 bases lying between them. CDR3 sequence reads: CSAPRETEAFF. The CDR3 DNA is TGCAGTGCTCCCAGGGAAACTGAAGCTTTCTTT.

CDR3 protein: CASSQEDSSTDTQYF. The CDR3 nucleotides read TGCGCCAGCAGCCAAGAGGACAGCAGCACAGATACGCAGTATTTT. The chain links TRBV4-1 to TRBJ2-3, with D perhaps matching TRBD1 (6 bases). Trimming stripped 0 bases from V and 0 bases from J, with 7 bases between. CDR3 length equals 15 residues. Germline V gives CDR1 MGHRA, CDR2 YSYEKL.

V gene TRBV4-3 combines with J gene TRBJ2-1; TRBD2 matches 8 bases. V shed 1 base, J shed 9 bases, and the junction held 5 bases outside the gene matches. The CDR3 spans 14 residues. Germline CDR1 reads LGHNA; CDR2 reads YSLEER. The CDR3 protein is CASSQAGGSSEQFF. As DNA, the CDR3 is TGCGCCAGCAGCCAAGCGGGAGGGTCTTCTGAGCAGTTCTTC.